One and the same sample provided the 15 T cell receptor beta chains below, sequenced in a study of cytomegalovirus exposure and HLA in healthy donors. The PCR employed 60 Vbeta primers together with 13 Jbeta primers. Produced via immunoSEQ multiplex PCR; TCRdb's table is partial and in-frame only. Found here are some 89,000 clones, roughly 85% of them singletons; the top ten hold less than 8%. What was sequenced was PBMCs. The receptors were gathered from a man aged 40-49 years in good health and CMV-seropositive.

CDR3 DNA sequence: TGTGCCAGCAGTTCCCCCGGGACAGAGAAGCAGTATTTT. Its protein product is CASSSPGTEKQYF. The chain combines TRBV28 with TRBJ2-3; 7 nucleotides agree with TRBD1. This CDR3 spans 13 amino acids. The V segment lost 4 bases and the J segment 11 bases; nucleotides outside the gene matches: 9. Germline lookup yields CDR1 MDHEN and CDR2 SYDVKM.

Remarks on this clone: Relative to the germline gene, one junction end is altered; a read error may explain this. In DNA form, the CDR3 reads TGTGCTAGCAGCCCATCCAGGGGGGGGGAGCTGTTTTTT. Amino acid sequence: CASSPSRGGELFF. This chain connects TRBV7-7 to TRBJ2-2, with 7 bases that match TRBD1. CDR3 length: 13 amino acids. CDR1 is SSHAT, CDR2 FNYEAQ, per germline (reference sequence). Drawing the rest from reference TRBV7-7 and TRBJ2-2, the complete variable domain is GAGVSQSPRYKVTKRGQDVTLRCDPISSHATLYWYQQALGQGPEFLTYFNYEAQPDKSGLPSDRFSAERPEGSISTLTIQRTEQRDSAMYRCASSPSRGGELFFGEGSRLTVL.

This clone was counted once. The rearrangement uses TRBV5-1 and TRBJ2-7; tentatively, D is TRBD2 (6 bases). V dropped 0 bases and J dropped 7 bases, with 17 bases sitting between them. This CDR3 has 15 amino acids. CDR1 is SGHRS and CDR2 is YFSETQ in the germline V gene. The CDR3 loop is CASSLVGTAEGEQYF. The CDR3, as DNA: TGCGCCAGCAGCTTGGTGGGGACCGCGGAGGGGGAGCAGTACTTC.

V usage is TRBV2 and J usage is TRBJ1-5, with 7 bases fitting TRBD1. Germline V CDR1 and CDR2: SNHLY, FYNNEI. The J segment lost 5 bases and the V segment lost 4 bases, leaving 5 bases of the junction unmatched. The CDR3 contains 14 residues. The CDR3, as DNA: TGTGCCAGCAGTGGGGACAGCCTATATCAGCCCCAGCATTTT. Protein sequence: CASSGDSLYQPQHF.

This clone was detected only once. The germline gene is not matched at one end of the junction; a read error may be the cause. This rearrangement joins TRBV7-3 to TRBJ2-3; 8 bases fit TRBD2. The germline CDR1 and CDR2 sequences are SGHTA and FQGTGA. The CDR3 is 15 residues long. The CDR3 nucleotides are TGTGTCAGCAGCTATAGCGGGGCTAGCACAGATACGCAGTATTTT. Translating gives CVSSYSGASTDTQYF.

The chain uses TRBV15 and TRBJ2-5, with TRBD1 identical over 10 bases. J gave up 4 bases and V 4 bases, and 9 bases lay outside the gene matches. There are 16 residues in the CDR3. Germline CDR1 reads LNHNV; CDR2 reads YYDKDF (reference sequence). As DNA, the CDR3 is TGTGCCACCAGCATAATCGGGACAGGGGTGAGAGAGACCCAGTACTTC. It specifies CATSIIGTGVRETQYF. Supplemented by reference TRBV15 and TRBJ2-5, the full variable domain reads DAMVIQNPRYQVTQFGKPVTLSCSQTLNHNVMYWYQQKSSQAPKLLFHYYDKDFNNEADTPDNFQSRRPNTSFCFLDIRSPGLGDTAMYLCATSIIGTGVRETQYFGPGTRLLVL.

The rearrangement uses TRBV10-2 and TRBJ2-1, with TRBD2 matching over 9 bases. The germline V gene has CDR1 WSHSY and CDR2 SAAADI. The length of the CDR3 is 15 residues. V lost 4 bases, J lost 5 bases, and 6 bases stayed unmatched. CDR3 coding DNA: TGCGCCAGCAGTGTTAGCGGGGGAGTCAACAATGAGCAGTTCTTC. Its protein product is CASSVSGGVNNEQFF.

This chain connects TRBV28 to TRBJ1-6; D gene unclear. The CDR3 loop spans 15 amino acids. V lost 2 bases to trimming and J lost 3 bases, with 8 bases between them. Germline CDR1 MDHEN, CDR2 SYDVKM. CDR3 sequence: CASSLPGSYNSPLHF. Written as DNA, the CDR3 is TGTGCCAGCAGTTTACCGGGGAGCTATAATTCACCCCTCCACTTT.

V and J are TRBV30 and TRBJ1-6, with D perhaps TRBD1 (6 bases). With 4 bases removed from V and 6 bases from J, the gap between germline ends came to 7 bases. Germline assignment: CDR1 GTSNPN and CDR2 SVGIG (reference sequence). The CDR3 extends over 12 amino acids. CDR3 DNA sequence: TGTGCCTGGACAGGGGTTAATTCACCCCTCCACTTT. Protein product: CAWTGVNSPLHF.

The CDR3 spells CASSVAGQGAVGANVLTF. The CDR3 DNA is TGTGCCAGCAGCGTAGCCGGACAGGGGGCGGTTGGGGCCAACGTCCTGACTTTC. The J gene is TRBJ2-6, the V gene TRBV9; 11 bases agree with TRBD1. Germline assignment: CDR1 SGDLS and CDR2 YYNGEE. V lost 0 bases to trimming and J lost 3 bases; unmatched junction nucleotides: 5. This CDR3 has 18 amino acids. The complete variable domain, with remaining parts taken from reference TRBV9 and TRBJ2-6, reads DSGVTQTPKHLITATGQRVTLRCSPRSGDLSVYWYQQSLDQGLQFLIQYYNGEERAKGNILERFSAQQFPDLHSELNLSSLELGDSALYFCASSVAGQGAVGANVLTFGAGSRLTVL.

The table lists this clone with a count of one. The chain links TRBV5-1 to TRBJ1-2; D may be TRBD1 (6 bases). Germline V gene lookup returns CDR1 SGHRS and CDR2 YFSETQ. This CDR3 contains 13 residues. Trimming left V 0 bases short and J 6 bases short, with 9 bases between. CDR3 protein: CASSLVAGDGYTF. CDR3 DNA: TGCGCCAGCAGCTTGGTGGCAGGGGATGGCTACACCTTC.

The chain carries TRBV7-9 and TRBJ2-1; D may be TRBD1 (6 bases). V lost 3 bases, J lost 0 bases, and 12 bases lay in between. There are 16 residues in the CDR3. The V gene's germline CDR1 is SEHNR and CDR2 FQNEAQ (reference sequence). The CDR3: CASSLGDTHSYNEQFF. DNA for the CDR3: TGTGCCAGCAGCTTGGGGGACACCCACTCCTACAATGAGCAGTTCTTC.

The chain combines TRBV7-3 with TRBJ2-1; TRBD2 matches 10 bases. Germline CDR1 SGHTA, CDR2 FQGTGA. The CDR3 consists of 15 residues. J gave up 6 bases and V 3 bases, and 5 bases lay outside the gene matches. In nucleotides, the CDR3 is TGTGCCAGCAGCTTTGTAGCGGGGGGATCCAATGAGCAGTTCTTC. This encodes CASSFVAGGSNEQFF.

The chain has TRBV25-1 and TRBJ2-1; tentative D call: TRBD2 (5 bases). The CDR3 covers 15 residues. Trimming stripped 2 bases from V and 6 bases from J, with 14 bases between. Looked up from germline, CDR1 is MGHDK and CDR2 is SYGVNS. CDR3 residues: CASSEPGGSGNEQFF. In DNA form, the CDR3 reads TGTGCCAGCAGTGAACCTGGCGGGTCTGGCAATGAGCAGTTCTTC.

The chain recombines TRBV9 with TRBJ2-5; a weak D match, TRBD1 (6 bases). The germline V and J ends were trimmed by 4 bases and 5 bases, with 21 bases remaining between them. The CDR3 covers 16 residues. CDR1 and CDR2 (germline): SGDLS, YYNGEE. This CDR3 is CASSPLGGADAETQYF. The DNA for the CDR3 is TGTGCCAGCAGCCCCCTTGGGGGCGCCGACGCGGAGACCCAGTACTTC.